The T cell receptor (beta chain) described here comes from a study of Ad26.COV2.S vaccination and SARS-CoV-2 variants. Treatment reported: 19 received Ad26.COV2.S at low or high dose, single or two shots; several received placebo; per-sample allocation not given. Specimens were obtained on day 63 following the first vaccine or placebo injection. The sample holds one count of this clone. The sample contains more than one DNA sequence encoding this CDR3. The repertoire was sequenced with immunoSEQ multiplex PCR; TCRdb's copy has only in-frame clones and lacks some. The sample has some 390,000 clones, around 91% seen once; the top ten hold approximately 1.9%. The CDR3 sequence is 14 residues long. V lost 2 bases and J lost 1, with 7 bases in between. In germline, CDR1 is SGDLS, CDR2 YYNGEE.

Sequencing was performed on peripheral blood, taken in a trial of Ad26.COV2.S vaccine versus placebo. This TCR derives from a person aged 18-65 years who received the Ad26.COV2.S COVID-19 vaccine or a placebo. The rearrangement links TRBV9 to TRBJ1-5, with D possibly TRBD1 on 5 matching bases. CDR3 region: CASSVGGSNQPQHF. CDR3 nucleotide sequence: TGTGCCAGCAGCGTTGGGGGGAGCAATCAGCCCCAGCATTTT.